What follows are 28 T cell receptor beta chains derived from one specimen sequenced in a study of CD8+ T cells in alopecia areata. cDNA prepared by RNA extraction and subsequent reverse transcription served as the template for sequencing. Some clones are missing from TCRdb's copy, which holds only in-frame ones; the method was immunoSEQ multiplex PCR. The sample comprises 69,000 or so clones, 55% to 75% of which are singletons, and approximately 19% rests with the top ten. The specimen was CD8+ T cells sorted from blood, collected at week 0. These receptors came from a human donor with alopecia areata.

The rearrangement uses TRBV5-1 and TRBJ1-1, with D uncertain. Germline V gene sequence: CDR1 SGHRS, CDR2 YFSETQ. Trimming stripped 3 bases from V and 1 base from J, with 10 bases between. The CDR3 covers 14 residues. The CDR3: CASSYLDRNTEAFF. CDR3 nucleotides: TGCGCCAGCAGCTACCTCGATCGGAACACTGAAGCTTTCTTT.

The chain employs TRBV5-1 and TRBJ1-1; D gene unclear. Trimming shortened V by 0 bases and J by 6 bases, and 3 bases separated the two germline ends. Germline CDR1 is SGHRS and CDR2 is YFSETQ. The CDR3 length is 11 residues. The CDR3 region has the DNA TGCGCCAGCAGCTTGGGAGCTGAAGCTTTCTTT. As protein: CASSLGAEAFF.

CDR3 nucleotide sequence: TGTGCCAGCAAAGAGGTCGTGCCGAGCGGGGGGGCTGGAGAGACCCAGTACTTC. This encodes CASKEVVPSGGAGETQYF. The chain is built from TRBV2 and TRBJ2-5, with 10 nucleotides matching TRBD2. This CDR3 spans 18 amino acids. The V segment lost 7 bases and the J segment 4 bases; nucleotides outside the gene matches: 18. CDR1 is SNHLY and CDR2 is FYNNEI in the germline V gene. The full variable domain, rest sourced from reference TRBV2 and TRBJ2-5, is EPEVTQTPSHQVTQMGQEVILRCVPISNHLYFYWYRQILGQKVEFLVSFYNNEISEKSEIFDDQFSVERPDGSNFTLKIRSTKLEDSAMYFCASKEVVPSGGAGETQYFGPGTRLLVL.

The chain links TRBV7-9 to TRBJ2-5; 12 nucleotides line up with TRBD2. The CDR3 consists of 17 residues. V gave up 0 bases and J gave up 5 bases; unmatched junction bases: 7. From germline, CDR1 is SEHNR and CDR2 FQNEAQ (reference sequence). CDR3 coding DNA: TGTGCCAGCAGCTTAGCCGGACTAGCGGGAAGGTTCGAGACCCAGTACTTC. This sequence encodes CASSLAGLAGRFETQYF. Combining the CDR3 with reference TRBV7-9 and TRBJ2-5 gives the whole variable domain DTGVSQNPRHKITKRGQNVTFRCDPISEHNRLYWYRQTLGQGPEFLTYFQNEAQLEKSRLLSDRFSAERPKGSFSTLEIQRTEQGDSAMYLCASSLAGLAGRFETQYFGPGTRLLVL.

The V and J genes are TRBV9 and TRBJ1-2; D not resolved. Trimming stripped 1 base from V and 4 bases from J, with 17 bases between. Germline values: CDR1 SGDLS, CDR2 YYNGEE. CDR3 length: 16 amino acids. CDR3: CASSVSFSGLGYGYTF. In DNA form, the CDR3 reads TGTGCCAGCAGCGTAAGTTTTTCCGGGTTAGGCTATGGCTACACCTTC.

J is TRBJ2-3 and V is TRBV2, with 11 bases identical to TRBD2. CDR3 length: 16 amino acids. Germline CDR1 is SNHLY and CDR2 is FYNNEI. Losses at the gene ends were 6 bases for V and 0 bases for J; bases not matched to a gene: 5. DNA of the CDR3: TGTGCCAGCAGGTCGGCTAGCGGGGGGAGCACAGATACGCAGTATTTT. Translation: CASRSASGGSTDTQYF.

V and J are TRBV5-1 and TRBJ1-4; TRBD1 aligns across 12 bases. CDR1 SGHRS and CDR2 YFSETQ come from the germline V gene. This CDR3 has 17 residues. The junction had 7 bases not matched to a gene; V was cut back by 4 bases and J by 3 bases. CDR3 DNA: TGCGCCAGCAGCGGAGGGGACAGGGGGCAGGCTAATGAAAAACTGTTTTTT. The encoded protein is CASSGGDRGQANEKLFF.

This clone showed up just a few times. This chain links TRBV5-1 with TRBJ2-1; D is ambiguous. Deletions cut 0 bases from V and 3 bases from J, with 7 bases between. The CDR3 length is 14 residues. The V gene's germline CDR1 is SGHRS and CDR2 YFSETQ. CDR3 protein: CASSLVPRYNEQFF. In nucleotides, the CDR3 is TGCGCCAGCAGCTTGGTGCCGCGCTACAATGAGCAGTTCTTC. The full variable domain, its missing parts supplied by reference TRBV5-1 and TRBJ2-1, is KAGVTQTPRYLIKTRGQQVTLSCSPISGHRSVSWYQQTPGQGLQFLFEYFSETQRNKGNFPGRFSGRQFSNSRSEMNVSTLELGDSALYLCASSLVPRYNEQFFGPGTRLTVL.

V is TRBV19 and J is TRBJ2-1; weak D call: TRBD2 (6 bases). Germline V gene lookup returns CDR1 LNHDA and CDR2 SQIVND (reference sequence). The CDR3 length is 15 residues. V was shortened by 3 bases and J by 6 bases, with 15 bases between the two germline ends. The CDR3 is CASSIGGSALNEQFF. The CDR3 DNA follows: TGTGCCAGTAGTATCGGGGGTAGCGCCCTCAATGAGCAGTTCTTC.

This chain links TRBV19 with TRBJ2-3, with a tentative D call TRBD1 (5 bases). The CDR3 has 14 amino acids. The germline gives CDR1 LNHDA, CDR2 SQIVND (reference sequence). V lost 7 bases and J 4 bases, leaving 15 bases between the germline ends. CDR3 sequence reads: CASTSGNVPDTQYF. The CDR3, as DNA: TGTGCCAGTACCTCAGGGAATGTCCCAGATACGCAGTATTTT.

The chain couples TRBV27 to TRBJ2-1; 9 nucleotides agree with TRBD2. V was clipped by 3 bases and J by 9 bases; unmatched bases: 12. The CDR3 contains 16 residues. Germline CDR1 reads MNHEY; CDR2 reads SMNVEV (reference sequence). The CDR3 is CASSFPPSGTLSEQFF. CDR3 DNA: TGTGCCAGCAGTTTCCCTCCTAGCGGGACCCTCTCTGAGCAGTTCTTC.

This clone has just a few counts. The chain joins TRBV27 to TRBJ1-5; 9 bases are a match to TRBD1. Germline CDR1 MNHEY, CDR2 SMNVEV (reference sequence). This CDR3 has 14 amino acids. V was clipped by 6 bases and J by 7 bases; unmatched bases: 7. CDR3 nucleotides: TGTGCCAGCAGGACGGGACAGGGCCAGCAGCCCCAGCATTTT. Translated: CASRTGQGQQPQHF.

A few counts support this clone. This chain uses TRBV30 with TRBJ2-2; D is unresolved. CDR3 length: 11 residues. With 1 base removed from V and 6 bases from J, the gap between germline ends came to 3 bases. CDR1 GTSNPN and CDR2 SVGIG come from the germline V gene (reference sequence). The CDR3 region is CAWSEAGELFF. CDR3 nucleotides: TGTGCCTGGAGTGAAGCCGGGGAGCTGTTTTTT.

J is TRBJ2-1 and V is TRBV27; TRBD2 matches at 8 bases. The ends lost 4 bases at V and 13 bases at J; junction bases unmatched: 6. CDR3 size: 12 residues. CDR1 and CDR2 (germline): MNHEY, SMNVEV (reference sequence). CDR3 coding DNA: TGTGCCAGCAGTTCGTGGACTAGCCGTCAGTTCTTC. Its translation: CASSSWTSRQFF.

The chain carries TRBV15 and TRBJ2-5; no firm D call. The CDR3 has 18 residues. Per germline, CDR1 LNHNV and CDR2 YYDKDF (reference sequence). With 5 bases removed from V and 5 bases from J, the gap between germline ends came to 27 bases. CDR3 protein: CATSRQPLWQPHEETQYF. The CDR3, as DNA: TGTGCCACCAGCCGGCAGCCCTTGTGGCAGCCGCATGAGGAGACCCAGTACTTC.

This clone was picked up a small number of times. The chain carries TRBV12-5 and TRBJ2-5; the match to TRBD1 covers 12 bases. Unmatched junction bases numbered 11, after V lost 4 bases and J lost 5 bases. Germline V gives CDR1 LGHNT, CDR2 FRNRAP. The CDR3 extends over 17 amino acids. The CDR3 is CASGSDRDRGLVETQYF. The CDR3 DNA is TGTGCTAGTGGTTCCGACCGGGACAGGGGGCTTGTGGAGACCCAGTACTTC.

The genes are TRBV27 and TRBJ2-5; TRBD1 matches at 11 bases. CDR3 length: 13 amino acids. In germline, CDR1 is MNHEY, CDR2 SMNVEV (reference sequence). J lost 7 bases, V lost 2 bases, and 0 bases had no gene match. This chain's CDR3 is CASSLGQGATQYF. The CDR3 DNA reads TGTGCCAGCAGTTTAGGACAGGGGGCGACCCAGTACTTC.

This sequence joins TRBV5-1 and TRBJ2-7; TRBD2 agrees at 9 bases. Per germline, CDR1 SGHRS and CDR2 YFSETQ. The CDR3 consists of 12 residues. V shed 1 base, J shed 7 bases, and the junction held 0 bases outside the gene matches. The CDR3 DNA follows: TGCGCCAGCAGCTTGACTAGCGGGGAGCAGTACTTC. It codes for CASSLTSGEQYF.

The chain combines TRBV14 with TRBJ2-7; D is unresolved. V was clipped by 2 bases and J by 5 bases, with 7 bases between them. CDR3 length: 12 amino acids. Germline-derived CDR1 and CDR2 are SGHDN and FVKESK. For the CDR3, the DNA is TGTGCCAGCAGCCAACCGGGCCACGAGCAGTACTTC. Protein sequence: CASSQPGHEQYF. The complete variable domain, with remaining parts taken from reference TRBV14 and TRBJ2-7, reads EAGVTQFPSHSVIEKGQTVTLRCDPISGHDNLYWYRRVMGKEIKFLLHFVKESKQDESGMPNNRFLAERTGGTYSTLKVQPAELEDSGVYFCASSQPGHEQYFGPGTRLTVT.

The CDR3, as DNA: TGCGCCAGCAGACGGACAGCTTCAAGCACAGATACGCAGTATTTT. Protein: CASRRTASSTDTQYF. The V call is TRBV23-1, the J call TRBJ2-3; perhaps TRBD1 as D (6 bases). TRBV23-1 is labeled an ORF, and its function is uncertain. This CDR3 contains 15 residues. V lost 6 bases, J lost 0 bases, and 13 bases lay in between.

The J gene is TRBJ2-7, the V gene TRBV29-1; possible D gene TRBD2, 6 bases. The V gene's germline CDR1 is SQVTM and CDR2 ANQGSEA. This CDR3 comprises 15 residues. V was trimmed by 2 bases and J by 2 bases, leaving 16 bases between them. The CDR3 reads CSVELEGRMTYEQYF. The CDR3 DNA follows: TGCAGCGTTGAATTGGAGGGTAGGATGACCTACGAGCAGTACTTC.

This chain links TRBV28 with TRBJ1-1; a possible D gene is TRBD1 (5 bases). V lost 1 base to trimming and J lost 7 bases, with 13 bases between them. CDR1 and CDR2 (germline): MDHEN, SYDVKM. The CDR3 runs 14 residues. The chain's CDR3 is CASSLSAGRSEAFF. The CDR3, as DNA: TGTGCCAGCAGTTTATCGGCAGGGAGAAGTGAAGCTTTCTTT.

The chain employs TRBV4-3 and TRBJ2-1; 13 bases map to TRBD2. Germline assignment: CDR1 LGHNA and CDR2 YSLEER. J lost 4 bases, V lost 4 bases, and 7 bases had no gene match. The CDR3 loop spans 17 amino acids. The CDR3: CASSPRTSGGPYNEQFF. In DNA, the CDR3 is TGCGCCAGCAGCCCTCGGACTAGCGGGGGCCCATACAATGAGCAGTTCTTC.

The chain links TRBV5-1 to TRBJ1-1; 11 positions agree with TRBD1. Trimming removed 0 bases from V and 8 bases from J; junction bases left unmatched: 9. CDR1 is SGHRS and CDR2 is YFSETQ in the germline V gene. The CDR3 sequence is 16 residues long. CDR3 DNA sequence: TGCGCCAGCAGCTTGGGTCTCGGGACAGGGGGATTCGAAGCTTTCTTT. Translated: CASSLGLGTGGFEAFF.

This chain uses TRBV6-5 with TRBJ2-1; D is unresolved. Trimming cost V 2 bases and J 4 bases, with 9 bases left between them. CDR1 is MNHEY and CDR2 is SVGAGI in the germline V gene. This CDR3 comprises 14 residues. CDR3 amino acids: CASSYGDNYNEQFF. As DNA, the CDR3 is TGTGCCAGCAGTTACGGAGATAATTACAATGAGCAGTTCTTC.

This clone was counted once. This chain uses TRBV6-5 with TRBJ2-7; 7 nucleotides line up with TRBD2. The CDR3 sequence is 12 residues long. Losses at the gene ends were 8 bases for V and 2 bases for J; bases not matched to a gene: 3. CDR1 is MNHEY, CDR2 SVGAGI, per germline. CDR3 coding DNA: TGTGCCAGCCGGGACTACACCTACGAGCAGTACTTC. This gives the protein CASRDYTYEQYF.

The chain recombines TRBV29-1 with TRBJ1-1, with no clear D. This CDR3 has 12 amino acids. Germline V gene data show CDR1 as SQVTM and CDR2 as ANQGSEA. V lost 4 bases to trimming and J lost 2 bases, with 8 bases between them. The CDR3 DNA reads as TGCAGCGTTGTAACAGCCAACACTGAAGCTTTCTTT. Its translation: CSVVTANTEAFF.

This chain links TRBV5-1 with TRBJ2-1; TRBD2 is a possible D gene (5 bases). Trimming cost V 5 bases and J 8 bases, with 20 bases left between them. Per the germline V gene, CDR1 is SGHRS and CDR2 is YFSETQ. CDR3 size: 15 residues. The CDR3 sequence is CASRPFSGDSDEQFF. The CDR3 nucleotides read TGCGCCAGCAGGCCATTTTCTGGAGATAGCGATGAGCAGTTCTTC.